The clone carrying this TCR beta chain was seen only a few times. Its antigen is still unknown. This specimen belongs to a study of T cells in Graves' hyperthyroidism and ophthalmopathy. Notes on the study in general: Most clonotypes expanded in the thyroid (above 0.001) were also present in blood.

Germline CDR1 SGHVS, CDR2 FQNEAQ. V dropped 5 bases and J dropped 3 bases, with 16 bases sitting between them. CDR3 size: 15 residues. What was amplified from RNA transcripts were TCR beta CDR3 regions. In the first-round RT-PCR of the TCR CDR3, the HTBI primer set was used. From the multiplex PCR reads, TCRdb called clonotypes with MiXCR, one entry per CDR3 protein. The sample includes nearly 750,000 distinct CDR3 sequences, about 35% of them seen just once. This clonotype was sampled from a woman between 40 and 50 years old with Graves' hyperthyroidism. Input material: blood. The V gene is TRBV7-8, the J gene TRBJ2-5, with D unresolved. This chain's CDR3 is CASSHVSWGKETQYF. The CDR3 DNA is TGTGCCAGCAGCCATGTGAGTTGGGGAAAAGAGACCCAGTACTTC.